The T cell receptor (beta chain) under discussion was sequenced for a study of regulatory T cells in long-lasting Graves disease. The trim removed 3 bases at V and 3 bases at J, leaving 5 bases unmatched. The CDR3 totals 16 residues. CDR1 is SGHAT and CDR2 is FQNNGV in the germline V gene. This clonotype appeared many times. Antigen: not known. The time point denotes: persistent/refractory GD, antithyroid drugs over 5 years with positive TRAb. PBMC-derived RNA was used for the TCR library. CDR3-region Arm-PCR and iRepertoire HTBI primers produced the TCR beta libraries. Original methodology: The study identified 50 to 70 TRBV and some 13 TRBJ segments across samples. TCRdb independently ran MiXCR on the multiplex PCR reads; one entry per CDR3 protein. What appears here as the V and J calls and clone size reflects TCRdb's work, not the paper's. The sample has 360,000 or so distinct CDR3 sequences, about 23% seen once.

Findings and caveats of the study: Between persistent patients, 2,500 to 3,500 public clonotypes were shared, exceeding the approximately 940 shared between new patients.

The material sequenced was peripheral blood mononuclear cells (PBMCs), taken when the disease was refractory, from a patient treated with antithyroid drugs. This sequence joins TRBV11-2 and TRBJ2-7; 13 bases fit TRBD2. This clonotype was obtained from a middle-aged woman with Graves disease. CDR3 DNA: TGTGCCAGCAGCTTGGGACTAGCGGGAACCTTCTACGAGCAGTACTTC. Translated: CASSLGLAGTFYEQYF.